The T cell receptor (beta chain) under discussion was sequenced for a study of T cell responses to AZD1222 COVID-19 vaccine. The method was immunoSEQ multiplex PCR; TCRdb's version includes in-frame clones alone and lacks a portion of them. The profile shows around 110,000 clones, more than 85% of them singletons. This clone was seen a handful of times. This CDR3 is built from 15 residues. Germline lookup yields CDR1 LNHDA and CDR2 SQIVND (reference sequence). V was shortened by 0 bases and J by 2 bases, with 8 bases between the two germline ends. The receptor was isolated from an adult in good health. The chain uses TRBV19 and TRBJ2-1; possible D gene TRBD2, 5 bases. The source was peripheral blood, collected on day 0 of AZD1222 vaccination. CDR3 coding DNA: TGTGCCAGTAGTATAGAGGGAGAGGCCTACAATGAGCAGTTCTTC. Amino acid sequence: CASSIEGEAYNEQFF.